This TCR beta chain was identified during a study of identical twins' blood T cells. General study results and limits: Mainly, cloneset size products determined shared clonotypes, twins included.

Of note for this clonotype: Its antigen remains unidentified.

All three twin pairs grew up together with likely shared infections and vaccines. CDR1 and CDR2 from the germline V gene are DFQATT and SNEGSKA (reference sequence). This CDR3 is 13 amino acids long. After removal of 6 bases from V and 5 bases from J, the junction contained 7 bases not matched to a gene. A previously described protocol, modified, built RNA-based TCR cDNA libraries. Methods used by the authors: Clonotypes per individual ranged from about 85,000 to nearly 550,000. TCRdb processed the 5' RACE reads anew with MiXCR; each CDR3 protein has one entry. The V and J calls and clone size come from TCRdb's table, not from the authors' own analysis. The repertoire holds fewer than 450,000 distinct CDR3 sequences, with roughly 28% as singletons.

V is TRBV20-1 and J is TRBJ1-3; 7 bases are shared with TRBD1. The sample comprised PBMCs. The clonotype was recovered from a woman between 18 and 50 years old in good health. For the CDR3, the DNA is TGCAGTGCGAGCCAGGGGGTCAGAAACACCATATATTTT. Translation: CSASQGVRNTIYF.